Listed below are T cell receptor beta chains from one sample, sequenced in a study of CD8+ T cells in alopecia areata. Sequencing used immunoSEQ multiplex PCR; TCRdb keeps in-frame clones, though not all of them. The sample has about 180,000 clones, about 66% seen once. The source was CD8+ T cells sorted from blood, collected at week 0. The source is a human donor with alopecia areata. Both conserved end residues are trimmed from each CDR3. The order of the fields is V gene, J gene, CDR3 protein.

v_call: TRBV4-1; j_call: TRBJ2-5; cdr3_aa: ASSQSERGGFQTQY
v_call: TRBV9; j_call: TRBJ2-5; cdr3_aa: ASSDNLAGDQETQY
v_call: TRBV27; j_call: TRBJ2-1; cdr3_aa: ASSSPNAGLTYNEQF
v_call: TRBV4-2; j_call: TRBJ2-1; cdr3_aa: ASSQGVGAYNEQF
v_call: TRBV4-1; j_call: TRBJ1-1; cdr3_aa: ASSRTDRGRPEAF
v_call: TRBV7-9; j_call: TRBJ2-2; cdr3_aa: ASSPPVGAGELF
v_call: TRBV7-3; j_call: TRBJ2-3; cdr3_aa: ASSLGGTDTQY
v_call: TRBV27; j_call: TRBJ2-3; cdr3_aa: ASSNTDTQY
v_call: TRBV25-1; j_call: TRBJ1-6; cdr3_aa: ASSELNYNSPLH
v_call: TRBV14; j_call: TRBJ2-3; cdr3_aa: ASSQVPGGADTQY
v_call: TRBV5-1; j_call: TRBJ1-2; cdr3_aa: ASRDSYNYGYT
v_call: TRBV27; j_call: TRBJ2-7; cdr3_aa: ASSLSAPTGSEQY
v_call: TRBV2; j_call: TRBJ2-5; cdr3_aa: ASNQERYQETQY
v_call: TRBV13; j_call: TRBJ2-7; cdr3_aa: ASSLGTETYEQY
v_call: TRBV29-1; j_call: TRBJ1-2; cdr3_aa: SVEAGAANYGYT
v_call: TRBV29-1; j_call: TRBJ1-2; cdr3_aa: SVDGDRGIDT
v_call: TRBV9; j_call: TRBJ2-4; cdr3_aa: ASSPRDGLAKNIQY
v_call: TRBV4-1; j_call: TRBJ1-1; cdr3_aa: ASSRWRRFGEAF
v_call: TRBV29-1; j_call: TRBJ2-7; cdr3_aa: SVGGGSSYEQY
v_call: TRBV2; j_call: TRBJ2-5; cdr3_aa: ASSGDRGFEETQY
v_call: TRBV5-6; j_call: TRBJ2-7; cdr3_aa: ASSSGGVEQY
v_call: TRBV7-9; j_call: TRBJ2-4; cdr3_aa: ASSSTLNIQY
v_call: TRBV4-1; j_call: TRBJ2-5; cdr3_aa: ASSYPRDGEETQY
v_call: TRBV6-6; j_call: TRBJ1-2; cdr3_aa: ASRLGTYGYT
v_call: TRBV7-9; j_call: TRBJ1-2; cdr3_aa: ASSTPGQNYGYT
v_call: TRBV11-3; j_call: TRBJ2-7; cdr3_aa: ASGGGGVHEQY
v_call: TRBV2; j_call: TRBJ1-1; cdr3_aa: ASRVGGTEAF
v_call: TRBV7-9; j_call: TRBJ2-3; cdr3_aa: ASSSTVSTDTQY
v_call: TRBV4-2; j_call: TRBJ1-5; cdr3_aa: ASSQVAGYSNQPQH
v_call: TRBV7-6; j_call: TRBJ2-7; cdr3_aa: ASSGDGSYEQY
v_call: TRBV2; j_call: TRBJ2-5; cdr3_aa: ASSAPEETQY
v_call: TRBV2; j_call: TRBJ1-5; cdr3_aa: ASSDWEGTGAQH
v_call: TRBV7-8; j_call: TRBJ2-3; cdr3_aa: ASNTGTAREDTQY
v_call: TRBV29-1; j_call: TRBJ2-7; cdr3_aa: SVEGHSSYEQY
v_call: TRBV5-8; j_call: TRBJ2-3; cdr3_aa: ASSGFGRRGTDTQY
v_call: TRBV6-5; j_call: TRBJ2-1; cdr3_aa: ASSPGGASEQF
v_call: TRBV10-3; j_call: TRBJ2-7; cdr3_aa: AISVTAGPSADQQY
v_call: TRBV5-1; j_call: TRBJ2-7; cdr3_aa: ASSTGTGGYEQY
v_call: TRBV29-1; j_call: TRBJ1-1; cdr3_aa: SVEDTGRAF
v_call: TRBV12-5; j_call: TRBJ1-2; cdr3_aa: ASGLGQGFEGYT
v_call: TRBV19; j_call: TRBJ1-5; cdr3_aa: ASKFGANQPQH
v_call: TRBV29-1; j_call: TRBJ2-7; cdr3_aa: SVESGEQY
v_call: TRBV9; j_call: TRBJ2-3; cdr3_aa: ASSPEAGGTDTQY
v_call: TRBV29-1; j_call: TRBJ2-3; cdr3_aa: SVEDSHGSDTQY
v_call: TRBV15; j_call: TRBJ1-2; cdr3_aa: ATSRRDSSHYGYT
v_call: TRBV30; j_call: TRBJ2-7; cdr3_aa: AWSSQGREQY
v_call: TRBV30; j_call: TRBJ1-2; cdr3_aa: AWSPTGVYGYT
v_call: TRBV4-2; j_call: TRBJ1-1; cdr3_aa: ASSASTGVNTEAF